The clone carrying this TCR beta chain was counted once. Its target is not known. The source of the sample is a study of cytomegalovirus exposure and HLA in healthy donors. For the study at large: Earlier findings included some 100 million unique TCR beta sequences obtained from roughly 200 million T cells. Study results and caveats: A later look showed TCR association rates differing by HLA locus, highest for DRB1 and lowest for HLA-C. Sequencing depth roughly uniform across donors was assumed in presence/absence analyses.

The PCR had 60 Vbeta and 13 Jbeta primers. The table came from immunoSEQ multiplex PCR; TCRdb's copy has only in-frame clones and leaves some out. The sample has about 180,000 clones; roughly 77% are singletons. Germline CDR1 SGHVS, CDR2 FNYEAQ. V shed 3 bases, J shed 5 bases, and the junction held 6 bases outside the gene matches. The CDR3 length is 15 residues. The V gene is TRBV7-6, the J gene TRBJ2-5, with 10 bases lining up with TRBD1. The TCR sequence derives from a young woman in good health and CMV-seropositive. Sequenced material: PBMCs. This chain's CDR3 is CASSLTGGAVETQYF. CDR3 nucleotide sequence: TGTGCCAGCAGCTTGACAGGGGGCGCGGTGGAGACCCAGTACTTC.